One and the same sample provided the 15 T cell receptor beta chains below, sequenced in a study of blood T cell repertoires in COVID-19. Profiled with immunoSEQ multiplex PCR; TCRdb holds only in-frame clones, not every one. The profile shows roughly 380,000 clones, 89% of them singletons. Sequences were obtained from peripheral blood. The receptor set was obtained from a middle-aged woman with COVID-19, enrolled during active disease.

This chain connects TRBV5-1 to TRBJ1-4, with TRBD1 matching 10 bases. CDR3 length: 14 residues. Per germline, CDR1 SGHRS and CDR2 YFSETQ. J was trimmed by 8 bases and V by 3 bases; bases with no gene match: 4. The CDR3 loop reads CASSSSTGGEKLFF. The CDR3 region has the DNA TGCGCCAGCAGCTCCTCGACAGGGGGCGAAAAACTGTTTTTT.

CDR3 nucleotides: TGTGCCAGCAGCCCCGCGGGCGGGGGCGGCGGGGAGCTGTTTTTT. Amino acids: CASSPAGGGGGELFF. J is TRBJ2-2 and V is TRBV7-9; maybe TRBD2 (7 bases). Germline lookup yields CDR1 SEHNR and CDR2 FQNEAQ (reference sequence). The CDR3 loop spans 15 amino acids. Trimming took off 5 bases at V and 7 bases at J, with 17 bases between the two ends. Drawing the rest from reference TRBV7-9 and TRBJ2-2, the complete variable domain is DTGVSQNPRHKITKRGQNVTFRCDPISEHNRLYWYRQTLGQGPEFLTYFQNEAQLEKSRLLSDRFSAERPKGSFSTLEIQRTEQGDSAMYLCASSPAGGGGGELFFGEGSRLTVL.

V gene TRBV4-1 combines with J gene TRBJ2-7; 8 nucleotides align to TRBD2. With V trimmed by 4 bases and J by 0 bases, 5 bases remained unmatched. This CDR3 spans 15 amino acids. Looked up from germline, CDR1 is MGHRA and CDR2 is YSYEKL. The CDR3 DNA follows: TGCGCCAGCAGCCTAATAGCGGGGAGCTCCTACGAGCAGTACTTC. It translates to CASSLIAGSSYEQYF.

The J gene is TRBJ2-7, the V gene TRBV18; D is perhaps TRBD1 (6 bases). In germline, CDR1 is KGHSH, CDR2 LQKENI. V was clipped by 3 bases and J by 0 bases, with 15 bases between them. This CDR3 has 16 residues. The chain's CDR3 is CASSPLPGDISYEQYF. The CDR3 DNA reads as TGTGCCAGCTCACCCCTCCCCGGGGACATCTCCTACGAGCAGTACTTC.

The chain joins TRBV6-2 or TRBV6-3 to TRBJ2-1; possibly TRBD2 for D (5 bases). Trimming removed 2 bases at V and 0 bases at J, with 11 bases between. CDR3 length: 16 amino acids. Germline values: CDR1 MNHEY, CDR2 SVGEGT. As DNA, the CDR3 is TGTGCCAGCAGTTACATGTCGGGGAGCTCCTACAATGAGCAGTTCTTC. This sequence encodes CASSYMSGSSYNEQFF.

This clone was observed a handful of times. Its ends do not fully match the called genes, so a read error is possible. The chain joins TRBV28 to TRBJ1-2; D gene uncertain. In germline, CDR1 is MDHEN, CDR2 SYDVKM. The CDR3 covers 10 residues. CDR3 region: CASSPRGESF. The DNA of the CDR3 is TGTGCCAGCAGCCCCCGCGGGGAATCCTTC.

CDR3: CSVVAGNQPQHF. Written as DNA, the CDR3 is TGCAGCGTTGTGGCAGGGAATCAGCCCCAGCATTTT. The V call is TRBV29-1, the J call TRBJ1-5, with TRBD1 as a possible D gene (5 bases). The CDR3 is 12 amino acids. Germline V gene lookup returns CDR1 SQVTM and CDR2 ANQGSEA. V dropped 4 bases and J dropped 4 bases, with 8 bases sitting between them.

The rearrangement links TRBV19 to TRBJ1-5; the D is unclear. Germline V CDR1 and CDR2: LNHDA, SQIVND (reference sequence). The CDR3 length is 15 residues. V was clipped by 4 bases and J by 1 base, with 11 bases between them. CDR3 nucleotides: TGTGCCAGTAGTAAGCGGGGTGACAGCAATCAGCCCCAGCATTTT. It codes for CASSKRGDSNQPQHF.

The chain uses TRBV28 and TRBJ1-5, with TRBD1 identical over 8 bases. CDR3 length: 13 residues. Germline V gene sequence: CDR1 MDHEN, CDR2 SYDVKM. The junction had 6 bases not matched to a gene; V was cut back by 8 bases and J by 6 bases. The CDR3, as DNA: TGTGCCAGCTCTGGACAGGGAGGTCAGCCCCAGCATTTT. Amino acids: CASSGQGGQPQHF. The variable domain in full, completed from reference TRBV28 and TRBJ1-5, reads DVKVTQSSRYLVKRTGEKVFLECVQDMDHENMFWYRQDPGLGLRLIYFSYDVKMKEKGDIPEGYSVSREKKERFSLILESASTNQTSMYLCASSGQGGQPQHFGDGTRLSIL.

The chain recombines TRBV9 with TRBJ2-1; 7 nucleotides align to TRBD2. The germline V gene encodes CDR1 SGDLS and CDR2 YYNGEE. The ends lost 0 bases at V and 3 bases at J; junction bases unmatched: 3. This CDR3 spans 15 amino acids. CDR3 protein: CASSVGLAIYNEQFF. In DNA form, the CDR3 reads TGTGCCAGCAGCGTAGGACTAGCCATCTACAATGAGCAGTTCTTC. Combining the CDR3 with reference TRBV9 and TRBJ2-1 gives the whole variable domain DSGVTQTPKHLITATGQRVTLRCSPRSGDLSVYWYQQSLDQGLQFLIQYYNGEERAKGNILERFSAQQFPDLHSELNLSSLELGDSALYFCASSVGLAIYNEQFFGPGTRLTVL.

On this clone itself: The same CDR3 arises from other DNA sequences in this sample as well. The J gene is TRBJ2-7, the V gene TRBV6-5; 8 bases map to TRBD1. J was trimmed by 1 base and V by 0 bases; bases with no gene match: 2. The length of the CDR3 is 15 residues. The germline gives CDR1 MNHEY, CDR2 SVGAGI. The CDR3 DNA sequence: TGTGCCAGCAGTTACTCCCGGGACAGGTCCTACGAGCAGTACTTC. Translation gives CASSYSRDRSYEQYF.

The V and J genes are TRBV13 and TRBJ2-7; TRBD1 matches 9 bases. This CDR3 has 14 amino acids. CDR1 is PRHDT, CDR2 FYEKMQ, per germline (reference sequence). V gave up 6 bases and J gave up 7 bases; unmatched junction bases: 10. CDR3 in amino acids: CASSHRDRVEEQYF. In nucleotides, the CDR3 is TGTGCCAGCAGTCACCGGGACAGGGTCGAAGAGCAGTACTTC.

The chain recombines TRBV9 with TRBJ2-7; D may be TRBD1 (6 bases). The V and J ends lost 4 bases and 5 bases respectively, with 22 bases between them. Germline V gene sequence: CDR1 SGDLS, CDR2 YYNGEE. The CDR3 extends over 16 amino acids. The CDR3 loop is CASSPSWGRFNHEQYF. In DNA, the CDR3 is TGTGCCAGCAGCCCCTCGTGGGGGCGCTTTAACCACGAGCAGTACTTC.

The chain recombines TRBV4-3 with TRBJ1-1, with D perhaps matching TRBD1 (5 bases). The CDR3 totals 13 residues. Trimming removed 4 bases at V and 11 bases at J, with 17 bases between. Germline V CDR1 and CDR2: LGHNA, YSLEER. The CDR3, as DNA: TGCGCCAGCAGCCGCGAGGAGGGGAGGGAGGCTTTCTTT. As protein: CASSREEGREAFF.

This CDR3 reads CASSLGSSGWYGYTF. The CDR3 DNA sequence: TGTGCCAGCAGTTTAGGATCGTCAGGATGGTATGGCTACACCTTC. The rearrangement joins TRBV28 to TRBJ1-2; no clear D. The CDR3 runs to 15 residues. Germline-derived CDR1 and CDR2 are MDHEN and SYDVKM. Trimming shortened V by 2 bases and J by 5 bases, and 15 bases separated the two germline ends.